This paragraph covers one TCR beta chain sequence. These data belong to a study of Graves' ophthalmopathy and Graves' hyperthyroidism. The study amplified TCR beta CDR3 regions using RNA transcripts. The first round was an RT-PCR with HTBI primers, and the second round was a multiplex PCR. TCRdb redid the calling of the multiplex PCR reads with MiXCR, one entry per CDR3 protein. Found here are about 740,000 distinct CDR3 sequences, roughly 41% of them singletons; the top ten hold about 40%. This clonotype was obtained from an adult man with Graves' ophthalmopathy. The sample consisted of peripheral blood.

CDR3 coding DNA: TGTGCCAGCAGTGCCCTTGGCCAATTTAGATCACCCCTCCACTTT. It encodes CASSALGQFRSPLHF. The gene calls are TRBV2 and TRBJ1-6; D not resolved. The germline gives CDR1 SNHLY, CDR2 FYNNEI. CDR3 length: 15 amino acids. V gave up 4 bases and J gave up 10 bases, with 17 bases separating them.